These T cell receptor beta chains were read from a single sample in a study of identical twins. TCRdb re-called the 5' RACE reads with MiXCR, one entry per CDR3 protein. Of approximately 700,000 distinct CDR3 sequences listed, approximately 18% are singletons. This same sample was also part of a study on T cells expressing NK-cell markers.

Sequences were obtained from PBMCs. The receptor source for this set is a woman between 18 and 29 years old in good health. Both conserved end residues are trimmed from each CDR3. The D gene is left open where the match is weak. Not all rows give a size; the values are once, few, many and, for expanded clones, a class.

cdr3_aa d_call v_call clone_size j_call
ASSVEAGSSYEQY TRBD2 TRBV9 - TRBJ2-7
ASSSKRTRGGTDTQY TRBD2 TRBV7-8 few TRBJ2-3
SALAFINTQY - TRBV20-1 - TRBJ2-3
ASSPGGTENTEAF TRBD1 TRBV7-9 - TRBJ1-1
SARRGTDEQY - TRBV20-1 few TRBJ2-7
ASSLPDSYNEQF - TRBV7-9 few TRBJ2-1
GTYGRRNNEQF - TRBV20-1 many TRBJ2-1
ASSPDRSHYEQY - TRBV7-9 - TRBJ2-7
ASSYSTGFGYEQY TRBD1 TRBV6-5 - TRBJ2-7
SARGPASGNTIY - TRBV20-1 few TRBJ1-3
ASSLLLSGEWEQF - TRBV7-8 few TRBJ2-1
ASLTGNEQY - TRBV6-6 few TRBJ2-7
ASSWSGGETQY TRBD2 TRBV7-2 many TRBJ2-5
ASSRTSREYGYT - TRBV5-1 many TRBJ1-2
ASSSENRLAGKYQETQY TRBD2 TRBV7-8 - TRBJ2-5
SVEYWASGSYEQY TRBD2 TRBV29-1 once TRBJ2-7
ASSLALKVEAF - TRBV12-3/TRBV12-4 - TRBJ1-1
ASSLASGGNTEAF - TRBV7-2 few TRBJ1-1
ASSGPSGDTEAF - TRBV9 - TRBJ1-1
ASSQEVRAYNEQF - TRBV4-3 - TRBJ2-1
ASSHPSSEQY - TRBV18 few TRBJ2-7
ASNNNPAYEQY - TRBV6-6 - TRBJ2-7
ASEEGWGSYEQY - TRBV10-2 few TRBJ2-7
ASSGSTGSSYNEQF TRBD1 TRBV13 - TRBJ2-1
AIKERDLNNEQF TRBD2 TRBV10-3 - TRBJ2-1
ASSQVVAGSKEQY - TRBV4-1 few TRBJ2-7
AITEDRDSYEQY TRBD1 TRBV10-3 many TRBJ2-7
ASSIGQFYTQY - TRBV5-6 - TRBJ2-3
ASSLARGLGGYT - TRBV7-2 - TRBJ1-2
ASSQSSKVAGGLRNTGELF TRBD2 TRBV4-1 few TRBJ2-2
SALQGQWNEQF TRBD1 TRBV20-1 many TRBJ2-1
AIRGTGGPTDTQY TRBD1 TRBV10-3 few TRBJ2-3
ASSPLLGTDTQY - TRBV12-3/TRBV12-4 - TRBJ2-3
ASSSRALGNTGELF - TRBV12-3/TRBV12-4 few TRBJ2-2
SAGGSYNEQF - TRBV29-1 few TRBJ2-1
SATGTRGVEQY TRBD2 TRBV20-1 few TRBJ2-7
ASSVGGENEQF - TRBV9 - TRBJ2-1
AIRAPGQGEKLF TRBD1 TRBV10-3 few TRBJ1-4
ASTSGREAGELF - TRBV6-1 - TRBJ2-2
ASSPDLNTEAF - TRBV18 few TRBJ1-1
ASSDSGQSKNIQY - TRBV12-3/TRBV12-4 - TRBJ2-4
ASSFWGTDEQY - TRBV11-2 - TRBJ2-7
ASSPLVSPLH - TRBV12-3/TRBV12-4 - TRBJ1-6
ASSPDRAVKAF TRBD1 TRBV11-3 - TRBJ1-1
ASSVRGDPYNEQF - TRBV9 - TRBJ2-1